The 28 T cell receptor beta chains in this list originate from one sample, sequenced in a study of shared clonotypes between healthy human individuals. Method: immunoSEQ multiplex PCR; TCRdb's copy keeps in-frame clones and lacks some. The profile shows some 2.4 million clones, 80% to 95% of them singletons. The sequenced sample was naive CD4+ T cells from PBMCs. Documented subset: CD45RA+ positively selected. These receptors originate from a man younger than 30 in good health. Some clones in this sample may be carry-over from other donors' samples.

V usage is TRBV11-2 and J usage is TRBJ2-2; the D is unclear. The CDR3 spans 15 residues. The germline V gene has CDR1 SGHAT and CDR2 FQNNGV. Trimming removed 2 bases from V and 4 bases from J, with 11 bases in between. The CDR3, as DNA: TGTGCCAGCAGCTTAACCCCTGGTGGCACCGGGGAGCTGTTTTTT. Amino acids: CASSLTPGGTGELFF.

This chain links TRBV6-5 with TRBJ1-2; TRBD1 agrees at 7 bases. Germline CDR1 and CDR2: MNHEY and SVGAGI. This CDR3 is 13 amino acids long. V shed 5 bases and J 8 bases; nucleotides not matched to a gene: 8. CDR3 sequence reads: CASSGGTALGYTF. The CDR3 DNA reads as TGTGCCAGCAGTGGCGGGACAGCGTTAGGCTACACCTTC.

The genes are TRBV5-6 and TRBJ2-7; TRBD2 agrees at 8 bases. CDR1 and CDR2 (germline): SGHDT, YYEEEE. J was trimmed by 7 bases and V by 1 base; bases with no gene match: 10. CDR3 length: 15 residues. The CDR3 region has the DNA TGTGCCAGCAGCTTGTGGGTTAGCGGGATTGGTGAGCAGTACTTC. Residues: CASSLWVSGIGEQYF.

The chain is built from TRBV2 and TRBJ2-5; no reliable D call. Per the germline V gene, CDR1 is SNHLY and CDR2 is FYNNEI. The CDR3 is 12 amino acids. With 10 bases removed from V and 1 base from J, the gap between germline ends came to 10 bases. The CDR3 region has the DNA TGTGCCACCGGACCCAGCCAAGAGACCCAGTACTTC. Its protein product is CATGPSQETQYF.

This chain uses TRBV28 with TRBJ1-5; TRBD1 might be the D (5 bases). CDR3 length equals 12 residues. Germline lookup yields CDR1 MDHEN and CDR2 SYDVKM. Trimming removed 10 bases at V and 0 bases at J, with 7 bases between. The CDR3 loop reads CATQGSNQPQHF. CDR3 nucleotides: TGTGCCACTCAGGGTAGCAATCAGCCCCAGCATTTT.

The chain couples TRBV5-4 to TRBJ2-3; 12 positions match TRBD2. With V trimmed by 6 bases and J by 0 bases, 8 bases remained unmatched. Per the germline V gene, CDR1 is SGHNT and CDR2 is YYREEE (reference sequence). The CDR3 runs to 17 residues. CDR3 residues: CASTPIGLAGSTDTQYF. In DNA, the CDR3 is TGTGCCAGCACCCCGATCGGACTAGCGGGGAGCACAGATACGCAGTATTTT. Full variable domain (remainder filled in from reference TRBV5-4 and TRBJ2-3): ETGVTQSPTHLIKTRGQQVTLRCSSQSGHNTVSWYQQALGQGPQFIFQYYREEENGRGNFPPRFSGLQFPNYSSELNVNALELDDSALYLCASTPIGLAGSTDTQYFGPGTRLTVL.

The genes are TRBV7-2 and TRBJ2-5; D is possibly TRBD2 (6 bases). Trimming cost V 1 base and J 3 bases, with 18 bases left between them. Germline lookup yields CDR1 SGHTA and CDR2 FQGNSA. The CDR3 is 17 amino acids. The CDR3 protein is CASSLVFSLAGKETQYF. CDR3 bases: TGTGCCAGCAGCTTAGTATTTTCTTTGGCGGGAAAAGAGACCCAGTACTTC.

The chain joins TRBV7-2 to TRBJ2-1, with a possible D match to TRBD2 (7 bases). CDR1 is SGHTA and CDR2 is FQGNSA in the germline V gene. The CDR3 loop spans 15 amino acids. The V gene lost 5 bases and the J gene lost 9 bases, with 20 bases spanning the gap. The CDR3 protein is CASSPGPWGGGEQFF. DNA of the CDR3: TGTGCCAGCAGCCCCGGGCCTTGGGGGGGCGGTGAGCAGTTCTTC.

The chain uses TRBV5-4 and TRBJ1-2; 7 bases align to TRBD1. V shed 4 bases and J 8 bases; nucleotides not matched to a gene: 8. Germline V gene sequence: CDR1 SGHNT, CDR2 YYREEE (reference sequence). This CDR3 is built from 13 residues. In nucleotides, the CDR3 is TGTGCCAGCAGCCCGGGACAGAAGGGAGGCTACACCTTC. It translates to CASSPGQKGGYTF.

The V gene is TRBV29-1, the J gene TRBJ1-5; D is perhaps TRBD1 (5 bases). Germline loops: CDR1 SQVTM, CDR2 ANQGSEA. This CDR3 contains 14 residues. With 6 bases removed from V and 0 bases from J, the gap between germline ends came to 12 bases. This chain's CDR3 is CSVRDGTSNQPQHF. CDR3 DNA sequence: TGCAGCGTACGGGACGGAACTAGCAATCAGCCCCAGCATTTT.

V gene TRBV30 combines with J gene TRBJ2-2; possible D gene TRBD1, 6 bases. There are 14 residues in the CDR3. Per the germline V gene, CDR1 is GTSNPN and CDR2 is SVGIG (reference sequence). The V gene lost 2 bases and the J gene lost 5 bases, with 12 bases spanning the gap. For the CDR3, the DNA is TGTGCCTGGAGTCCTCATAGGGGGACCGGGGAGCTGTTTTTT. It encodes CAWSPHRGTGELFF.

Remarks on this clone: The sample contains more than one DNA sequence encoding this CDR3. V usage is TRBV18 and J usage is TRBJ2-5, with D tentatively TRBD1 or TRBD2 (5 bases each). This CDR3 comprises 15 residues. V was clipped by 1 base and J by 1 base, with 10 bases between them. CDR1 KGHSH and CDR2 LQKENI come from the germline V gene. CDR3 in DNA: TGTGCCAGCTCACCACTGGGGACGGCCCAAGAGACCCAGTACTTC. Amino acids: CASSPLGTAQETQYF.

This clone was detected once. The chain links TRBV28 to TRBJ1-1; 10 bases match TRBD1. Trimming removed 2 bases from V and 4 bases from J; junction bases left unmatched: 19. Per germline, CDR1 MDHEN and CDR2 SYDVKM. The CDR3 has 20 amino acids. CDR3 in DNA: TGTGCCAGCAGTTTAAAGGTCCCGGGGACAGGGGCAGGTTTGGGCACTGAAGCTTTCTTT. Translation gives CASSLKVPGTGAGLGTEAFF.

The CDR3 DNA follows: TGTGCCAGCAGCTTGGCGTTCTCTCAACCCGGGGAGCTGTTTTTT. Its protein product is CASSLAFSQPGELFF. This chain joins TRBV5-4 and TRBJ2-2; D not certain. V lost 0 bases and J lost 6, with 12 bases in between. Germline values: CDR1 SGHNT, CDR2 YYREEE (reference sequence). The CDR3 runs to 15 residues. Supplemented by reference TRBV5-4 and TRBJ2-2, the full variable domain reads ETGVTQSPTHLIKTRGQQVTLRCSSQSGHNTVSWYQQALGQGPQFIFQYYREEENGRGNFPPRFSGLQFPNYSSELNVNALELDDSALYLCASSLAFSQPGELFFGEGSRLTVL.

This rearrangement joins TRBV4-1 to TRBJ2-6; D is possibly TRBD2 (6 bases). The CDR3 length is 16 residues. Germline loops: CDR1 MGHRA, CDR2 YSYEKL. V lost 5 bases, J lost 1 base, and 12 bases lay in between. The CDR3 region is CASSFQGGSGANVLTF. The CDR3 DNA follows: TGCGCCAGCAGCTTCCAAGGAGGGTCTGGGGCCAACGTCCTGACTTTC.

The V and J genes are TRBV6-5 and TRBJ1-3, with D tentatively TRBD1 (6 bases). The CDR3 spans 14 residues. CDR1 is MNHEY, CDR2 SVGAGI, per germline. Trimming removed 5 bases from V and 1 base from J, with 9 bases in between. Here the CDR3 reads CASSRRGSGNTIYF. The CDR3 coding sequence is TGTGCCAGCAGTCGCAGGGGATCTGGAAACACCATATATTTT.

The genes are TRBV29-1 and TRBJ2-2; D is unclear. Trimming took 7 bases from V and 7 from J, leaving 16 bases between them. CDR1 SQVTM and CDR2 ANQGSEA come from the germline V gene. The CDR3 has 13 amino acids. Written as DNA, the CDR3 is TGCAGCGCCCTTTGGCGACAAGGCGGGGAGCTGTTTTTT. It specifies CSALWRQGGELFF.

This clone has a single count. This chain connects TRBV5-6 to TRBJ2-4, with D possibly TRBD2 on 5 matching bases. CDR1 and CDR2 from the germline V gene are SGHDT and YYEEEE. The CDR3 is 12 residues long. The germline V and J ends were trimmed by 4 bases and 12 bases, with 14 bases remaining between them. DNA of the CDR3: TGTGCCAGCAGCCCGGGAATTACAAATCAGTACTTC. It specifies CASSPGITNQYF.

The chain links TRBV18 to TRBJ2-7; 10 positions agree with TRBD2. The V and J ends lost 4 bases and 9 bases, in that order; junction bases with no gene match: 15. The CDR3 runs 16 residues. Germline CDR1 and CDR2: KGHSH and LQKENI. CDR3 sequence (DNA): TGTGCCAGCTCACTGAGGACTAGCGGCAGTTACGAAGGGCAGTACTTC. Amino acids: CASSLRTSGSYEGQYF.

J is TRBJ1-1 and V is TRBV28, with a tentative D call TRBD1 (5 bases). The CDR3 runs to 13 residues. CDR1 and CDR2 (germline): MDHEN, SYDVKM. Trimming left V 3 bases short and J 8 bases short, with 13 bases between. CDR3 in amino acids: CASSFSGQPEAFF. The CDR3 coding sequence is TGTGCCAGCAGTTTCTCAGGGCAGCCAGAAGCTTTCTTT.

The CDR3 region is CASSLAGVAYGYTF. The CDR3 DNA follows: TGCGCCAGCAGCTTGGCCGGTGTAGCCTATGGCTACACCTTC. The chain joins TRBV5-1 to TRBJ1-2; D not resolved. Deletions cut 0 bases from V and 4 bases from J, with 10 bases between. The CDR3 extends over 14 amino acids. Germline V gene lookup returns CDR1 SGHRS and CDR2 YFSETQ.

The chain uses TRBV2 and TRBJ2-3; 9 nucleotides line up with TRBD1. Germline V lookup: CDR1 SNHLY, CDR2 FYNNEI. After removal of 7 bases from V and 1 base from J, the junction contained 9 bases not matched to a gene. This CDR3 spans 16 amino acids. The CDR3: CASIKQGAVRTDTQYF. As DNA, the CDR3 is TGTGCCAGCATCAAACAGGGGGCGGTGCGCACAGATACGCAGTATTTT.

The chain recombines TRBV28 with TRBJ2-7; a weak D match, TRBD1 (6 bases). The germline V gene has CDR1 MDHEN and CDR2 SYDVKM. The ends were cut back, 5 bases at V and 4 bases at J, with 15 bases in the middle. The CDR3 runs 14 residues. The CDR3 DNA reads as TGTGCCAGCAGTACTCCAGACAGGAGGTACGAGCAGTACTTC. This sequence encodes CASSTPDRRYEQYF.

This clone was detected only once. This chain connects TRBV12-2 to TRBJ1-1; the table's TRBD1 call for D was not verified on the DNA. TRBV12-2 is a listed pseudogene. The CDR3 is made up of 15 amino acids. The CDR3: CASRVYRGEGTEAFF. In DNA form, the CDR3 reads TGTGCAAGTCGCGTTTACAGGGGCGAAGGCACTGAAGCTTTCTTT.

This chain connects TRBV11-2 to TRBJ1-3; no definite D call. The CDR3 contains 11 residues. V lost 2 bases and J 7 bases, leaving 3 bases between the germline ends. Per germline, CDR1 SGHAT and CDR2 FQNNGV. The DNA for the CDR3 is TGTGCCAGCAGCTTAAGCAACACCATATATTTT. It specifies CASSLSNTIYF.

The rearrangement uses TRBV5-4 and TRBJ2-5; a weak D match, TRBD2 (6 bases). Germline V gene lookup returns CDR1 SGHNT and CDR2 YYREEE (reference sequence). The CDR3 sequence is 15 residues long. V was pared by 4 bases and J by 4 bases, with 17 bases between. In DNA, the CDR3 is TGTGCCAGCAGCCCGGAGACTAGTAGGGGAGAGACCCAGTACTTC. It encodes CASSPETSRGETQYF. Supplemented by reference TRBV5-4 and TRBJ2-5, the full variable domain reads ETGVTQSPTHLIKTRGQQVTLRCSSQSGHNTVSWYQQALGQGPQFIFQYYREEENGRGNFPPRFSGLQFPNYSSELNVNALELDDSALYLCASSPETSRGETQYFGPGTRLLVL.

The chain recombines TRBV14 with TRBJ2-3, with 10 bases matching TRBD2. Germline-derived CDR1 and CDR2 are SGHDN and FVKESK. V shed 1 base and J 5 bases; nucleotides not matched to a gene: 9. This CDR3 contains 17 residues. DNA of the CDR3: TGTGCCAGCAGCCAAGTCAGCGGGAGGGCCAACAGAGATACGCAGTATTTT. This codes for CASSQVSGRANRDTQYF.

CDR3 amino acids: CASSSRPDPYEQYF. The DNA for the CDR3 is TGTGCCAGCAGCTCCCGACCGGACCCTTATGAGCAGTACTTC. This chain joins TRBV11-2 and TRBJ2-7; D is undetermined. Trimming took 4 bases from V and 7 from J, leaving 17 bases between them. Germline V CDR1 and CDR2: SGHAT, FQNNGV. CDR3 size: 14 residues.